This T cell receptor beta chain originates from a study of neurological immune-mediated disorders. Study-wide points: CDR3 amino acid sequences of expanded clones were not shared across subjects, a result suggesting private repertoires in all groups.

The cDNA was produced through 5'RACE with 10-nucleotide random UMIs. TCRdb reanalysed the 5' RACE reads using MiXCR and keeps one entry per CDR3 protein. The table lists more than 15,000 distinct CDR3 sequences, roughly 10% of them singletons. The length of the CDR3 is 16 residues. From germline, CDR1 is LNHDA and CDR2 SQIVND (reference sequence). V was cut by 0 bases and J by 8 bases, with 17 bases left in between. A remark on this clonotype: Antigen: not known.

The controls, all healthy individuals, were blood bank volunteers in Maryland, USA. Use was made of 1 million CD4+ or CD8+ T cells in sorted libraries. The receptor comes from a woman aged 45-65 years in good health. The sample was CD8+ T cells from blood. The gene calls are TRBV19 and TRBJ1-5; D is possibly TRBD1 (5 bases). The CDR3 nucleotides read TGTGCCAGTAGTATAGAGGAGGGGCCAGCAGGAGAGCCCCAGCATTTT. Residues: CASSIEEGPAGEPQHF.